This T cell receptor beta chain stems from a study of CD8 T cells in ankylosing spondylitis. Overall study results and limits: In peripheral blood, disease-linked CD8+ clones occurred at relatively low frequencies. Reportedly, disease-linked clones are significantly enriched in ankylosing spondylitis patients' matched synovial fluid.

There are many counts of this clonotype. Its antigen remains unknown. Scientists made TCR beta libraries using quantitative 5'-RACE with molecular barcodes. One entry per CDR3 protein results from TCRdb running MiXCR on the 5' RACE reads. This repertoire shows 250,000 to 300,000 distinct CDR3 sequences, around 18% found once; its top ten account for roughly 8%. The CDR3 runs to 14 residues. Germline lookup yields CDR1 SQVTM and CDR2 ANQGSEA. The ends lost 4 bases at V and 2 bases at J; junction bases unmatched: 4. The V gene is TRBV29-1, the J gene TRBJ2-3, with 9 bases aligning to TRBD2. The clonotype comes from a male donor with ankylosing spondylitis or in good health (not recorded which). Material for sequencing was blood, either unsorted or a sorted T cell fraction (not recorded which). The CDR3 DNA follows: TGCAGCGTTGTTCCTAGCGGGGTCACAGATACGCAGTATTTT. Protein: CSVVPSGVTDTQYF.